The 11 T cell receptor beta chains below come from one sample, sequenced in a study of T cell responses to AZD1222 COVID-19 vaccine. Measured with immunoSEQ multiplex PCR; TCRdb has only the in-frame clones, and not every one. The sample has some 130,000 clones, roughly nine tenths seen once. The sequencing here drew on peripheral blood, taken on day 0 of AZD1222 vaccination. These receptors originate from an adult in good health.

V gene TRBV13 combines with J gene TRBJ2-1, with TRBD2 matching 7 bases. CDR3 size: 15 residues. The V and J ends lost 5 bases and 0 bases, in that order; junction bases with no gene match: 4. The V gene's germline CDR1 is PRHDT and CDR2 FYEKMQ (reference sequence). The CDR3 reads CASSPSGPSYNEQFF. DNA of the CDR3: TGTGCCAGCAGCCCTAGCGGCCCCTCCTACAATGAGCAGTTCTTC.

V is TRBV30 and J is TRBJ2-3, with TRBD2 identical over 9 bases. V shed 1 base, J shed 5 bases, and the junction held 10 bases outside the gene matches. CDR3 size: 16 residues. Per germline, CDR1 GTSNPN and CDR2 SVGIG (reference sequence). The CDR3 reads CAWSAGLAEGKDTQYF. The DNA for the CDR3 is TGTGCCTGGAGTGCGGGACTAGCCGAAGGGAAAGATACGCAGTATTTT.

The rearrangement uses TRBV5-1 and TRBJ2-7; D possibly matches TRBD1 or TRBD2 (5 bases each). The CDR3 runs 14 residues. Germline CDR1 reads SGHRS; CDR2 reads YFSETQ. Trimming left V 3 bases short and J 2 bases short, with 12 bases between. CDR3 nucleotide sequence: TGCGCCAGCAGCTGGGGGTCAGTTACCTACGAGCAGTACTTC. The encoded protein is CASSWGSVTYEQYF.

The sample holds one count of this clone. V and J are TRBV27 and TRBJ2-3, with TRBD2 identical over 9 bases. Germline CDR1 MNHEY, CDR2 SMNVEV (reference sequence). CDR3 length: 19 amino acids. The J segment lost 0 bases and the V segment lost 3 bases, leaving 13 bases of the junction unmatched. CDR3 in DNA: TGTGCCAGCAGTTTCATCCGCGGGAGGGTGATGACTAGCACAGATACGCAGTATTTT. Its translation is CASSFIRGRVMTSTDTQYF.

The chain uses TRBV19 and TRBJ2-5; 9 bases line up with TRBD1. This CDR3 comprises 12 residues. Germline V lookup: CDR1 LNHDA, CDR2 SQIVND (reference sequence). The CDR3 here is CAAGTGKETQYF. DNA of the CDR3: TGTGCGGCTGGGACAGGGAAGGAGACCCAGTACTTC. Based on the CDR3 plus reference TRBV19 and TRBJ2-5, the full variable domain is DGGITQSPKYLFRKEGQNVTLSCEQNLNHDAMYWYRQDPGQGLRLIYYSQIVNDFQKGDIAEGYSVSREKKESFPLTVTSAQKNPTAFYLCAAGTGKETQYFGPGTRLLVL.

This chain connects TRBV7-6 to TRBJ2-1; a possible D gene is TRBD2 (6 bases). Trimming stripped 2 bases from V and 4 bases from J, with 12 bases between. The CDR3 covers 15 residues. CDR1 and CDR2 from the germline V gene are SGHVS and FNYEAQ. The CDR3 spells CASSLSGGTYNEQFF. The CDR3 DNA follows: TGTGCCAGCAGCTTAAGCGGCGGGACTTACAATGAGCAGTTCTTC.

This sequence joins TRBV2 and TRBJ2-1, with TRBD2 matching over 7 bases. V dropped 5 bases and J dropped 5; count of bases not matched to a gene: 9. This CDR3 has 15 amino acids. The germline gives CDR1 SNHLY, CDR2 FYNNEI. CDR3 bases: TGTGCCAGCAGTTTGGGGAGGGCCTATAACAATGAGCAGTTCTTC. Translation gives CASSLGRAYNNEQFF.

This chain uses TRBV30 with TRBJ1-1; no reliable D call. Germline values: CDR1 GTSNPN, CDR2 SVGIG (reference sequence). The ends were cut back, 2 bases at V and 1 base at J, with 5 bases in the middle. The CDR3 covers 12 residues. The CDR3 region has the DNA TGTGCCTGGAGTCTGGGGAACACTGAAGCTTTCTTT. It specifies CAWSLGNTEAFF.

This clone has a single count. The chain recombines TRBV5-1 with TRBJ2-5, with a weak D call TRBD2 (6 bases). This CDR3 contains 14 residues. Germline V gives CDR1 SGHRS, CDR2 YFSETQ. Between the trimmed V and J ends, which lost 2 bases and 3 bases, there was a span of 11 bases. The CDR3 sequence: CASSFVGTEETQYF. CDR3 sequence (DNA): TGCGCCAGCAGCTTTGTGGGGACTGAAGAGACCCAGTACTTC.

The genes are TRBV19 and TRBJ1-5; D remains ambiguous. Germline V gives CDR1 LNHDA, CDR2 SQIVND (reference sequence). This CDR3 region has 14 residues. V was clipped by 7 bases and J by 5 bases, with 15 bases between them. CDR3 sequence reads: CASKENPIYQPQHF. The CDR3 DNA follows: TGTGCCAGTAAGGAAAACCCGATTTATCAGCCCCAGCATTTT. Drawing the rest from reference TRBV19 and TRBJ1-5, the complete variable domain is DGGITQSPKYLFRKEGQNVTLSCEQNLNHDAMYWYRQDPGQGLRLIYYSQIVNDFQKGDIAEGYSVSREKKESFPLTVTSAQKNPTAFYLCASKENPIYQPQHFGDGTRLSIL.

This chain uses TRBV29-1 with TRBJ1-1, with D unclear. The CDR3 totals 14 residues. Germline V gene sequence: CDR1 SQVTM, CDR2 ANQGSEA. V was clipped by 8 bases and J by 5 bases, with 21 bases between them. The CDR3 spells CSTWAGIIGTEAFF. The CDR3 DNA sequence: TGCAGCACCTGGGCGGGGATTATTGGGACTGAAGCTTTCTTT.